The 11 T cell receptor beta chains below were found in one sample sequenced in a study of blood T cell repertoires in COVID-19. Libraries were prepared by immunoSEQ multiplex PCR; TCRdb keeps only in-frame clonotypes and omits some of them. The data show some 170,000 clones, about 80% seen once. Sequenced input: peripheral blood. Receptor source: a woman aged 70-85 years with acute or convalescent COVID-19.

V is TRBV7-2 and J is TRBJ2-3; 14 bases are a match to TRBD2. Trimming cost V 5 bases and J 3 bases; bases outside gene matches: 7. CDR1 and CDR2 from the germline V gene are SGHTA and FQGNSA. The CDR3 totals 17 residues. CDR3 sequence reads: CASSPTSGRAGTDTQYF. The DNA of the CDR3 is TGTGCCAGCAGCCCGACTAGCGGGAGGGCCGGGACAGATACGCAGTATTTT.

V is TRBV14 and J is TRBJ2-1; TRBD2 aligns across 8 bases. Losses at the gene ends were 1 base for V and 6 bases for J; bases not matched to a gene: 8. The CDR3 consists of 16 residues. Germline values: CDR1 SGHDN, CDR2 FVKESK. DNA of the CDR3: TGTGCCAGCAGCCAAGGTTCGGCGGGAGGCGTCAATGAGCAGTTCTTC. This codes for CASSQGSAGGVNEQFF.

This chain links TRBV4-3 with TRBJ1-2; 8 bases are a match to TRBD1. The trim removed 1 base at V and 8 bases at J, leaving 6 bases unmatched. Germline loops: CDR1 LGHNA, CDR2 YSLEER. The CDR3 is 14 residues long. As DNA, the CDR3 is TGCGCCAGCAGCCAAGGGACAGGGTCGCTCGGCTACACCTTC. It encodes CASSQGTGSLGYTF.

V is TRBV30 and J is TRBJ1-6; a weak D match, TRBD1 (5 bases). The germline V gene has CDR1 GTSNPN and CDR2 SVGIG (reference sequence). Trimming pared 5 bases from V and 8 bases from J, leaving 19 bases between. The CDR3 is made up of 15 amino acids. The CDR3 here is CAWAEGWTEYSPLHF. CDR3 bases: TGTGCCTGGGCGGAGGGGTGGACGGAGTATTCACCCCTCCACTTT.

This chain joins TRBV12-3 or TRBV12-4 and TRBJ2-5, with D tentatively TRBD2 (7 bases). The V gene lost 3 bases and the J gene lost 5 bases, with 10 bases spanning the gap. The CDR3 has 13 amino acids. The CDR3 DNA follows: TGTGCCAGCAGTTTTAGGGGGGGGGAGACCCAGTACTTC. Protein: CASSFRGGETQYF.

V usage is TRBV7-2 and J usage is TRBJ1-1, with TRBD1 identical over 10 bases. The CDR3 has 15 residues. Per the germline V gene, CDR1 is SGHTA and CDR2 is FQGNSA. V gave up 4 bases and J gave up 7 bases; unmatched junction bases: 9. The CDR3 DNA is TGTGCCAGCAGCTCCCGGACAGGGGGTAAGTTTGAAGCTTTCTTT. It translates to CASSSRTGGKFEAFF.

The chain employs TRBV6-5 and TRBJ2-2; the match to TRBD1 covers 10 bases. After removal of 10 bases from V and 6 bases from J, the junction contained 11 bases not matched to a gene. Germline values: CDR1 MNHEY, CDR2 SVGAGI. The CDR3 has 15 amino acids. Here the CDR3 DNA reads TGTGCCACTCTCCCGCGACAGGGGGCGCCCGGGGAGCTGTTTTTT. Protein product: CATLPRQGAPGELFF.

The chain uses TRBV2 and TRBJ2-7; a weak D match, TRBD1 (5 bases). Trimming shortened V by 1 base and J by 4 bases, and 8 bases separated the two germline ends. Germline loops: CDR1 SNHLY, CDR2 FYNNEI. This CDR3 is 13 amino acids long. The DNA of the CDR3 is TGTGCCAGCAGTGAAGGGGGCAGATACGAGCAGTACTTC. It translates to CASSEGGRYEQYF.

The chain links TRBV5-1 to TRBJ2-7; 8 bases fit TRBD1. J was trimmed by 0 bases and V by 4 bases; bases with no gene match: 6. Germline-derived CDR1 and CDR2 are SGHRS and YFSETQ. This CDR3 has 15 residues. The CDR3 sequence is CASSTTDRASYEQYF. The CDR3, as DNA: TGCGCCAGCAGCACCACGGACAGGGCCTCCTACGAGCAGTACTTC.

The rearrangement uses TRBV9 and TRBJ1-2; possible D gene TRBD1, 6 bases. This CDR3 region has 15 residues. Germline CDR1 SGDLS, CDR2 YYNGEE. V lost 0 bases and J lost 8, with 17 bases in between. CDR3 region: CASSVEPGASGGYTF. The DNA of the CDR3 is TGTGCCAGCAGCGTAGAACCAGGGGCTTCCGGGGGCTACACCTTC.

The CDR3 is CASGSGTGSNQPQHF. The CDR3 nucleotides read TGTGCCAGCGGATCCGGGACAGGGAGCAATCAGCCCCAGCATTTT. V and J are TRBV2 and TRBJ1-5; 9 bases are shared with TRBD1. V trimming: 8 bases; J trimming: 1 base; junction bases outside the gene matches: 6. Germline CDR1 reads SNHLY; CDR2 reads FYNNEI. There are 15 residues in the CDR3.